Presented here are 22 T cell receptor beta chains from one specimen sequenced in a study of chemoradiotherapy in HPV16-positive cancers. The assay was immunoSEQ multiplex PCR, and TCRdb's table has in-frame clones only and misses some. Among 10,000 or so clones listed, 65% to 85% were seen once. The starting material was blood, obtained from a patient who underwent chemoradiotherapy. The receptors come from a human donor with HPV-associated anogenital cancer.

This chain links TRBV15 with TRBJ1-1, with unresolved D. The ends were cut back, 0 bases at V and 5 bases at J, with 16 bases in the middle. CDR3 size: 16 residues. CDR1 and CDR2 from the germline V gene are LNHNV and YYDKDF (reference sequence). The CDR3 bases are TGTGCCACCAGCAGAGATCTAGCACAGAGTTTTACTGAAGCTTTCTTT. Encoded protein: CATSRDLAQSFTEAFF. The full variable domain, rest sourced from reference TRBV15 and TRBJ1-1, is DAMVIQNPRYQVTQFGKPVTLSCSQTLNHNVMYWYQQKSSQAPKLLFHYYDKDFNNEADTPDNFQSRRPNTSFCFLDIRSPGLGDTAMYLCATSRDLAQSFTEAFFGQGTRLTVV.

This chain uses TRBV9 with TRBJ2-1; a possible D gene is TRBD1 (6 bases). V lost 0 bases and J lost 9, with 16 bases in between. The CDR3 has 15 amino acids. The germline gives CDR1 SGDLS, CDR2 YYNGEE. DNA for the CDR3: TGTGCCAGCAGCGTAGAACAGGACTTCAGGGGTGAGCAGTTCTTC. It is translated as CASSVEQDFRGEQFF.

The chain couples TRBV29-1 to TRBJ2-3; TRBD1 agrees at 9 bases. CDR1 is SQVTM, CDR2 ANQGSEA, per germline. V was clipped by 6 bases and J by 2 bases; unmatched bases: 6. The CDR3 covers 14 residues. The CDR3 DNA is TGCAGCGTCCAGACAGGGGGAAACACAGATACGCAGTATTTT. This encodes CSVQTGGNTDTQYF.

The chain is built from TRBV10-3 and TRBJ1-2; D is possibly TRBD1 (5 bases). Germline V gene lookup returns CDR1 ENHRY and CDR2 SYGVKD. Deletions cut 7 bases from V and 2 bases from J, with 17 bases between. This CDR3 is 15 amino acids long. The CDR3 loop is CAITSDSLMNYGYTF. CDR3 sequence (DNA): TGTGCCATCACCAGCGACAGTCTTATGAACTATGGCTACACCTTC.

The chain links TRBV21-1 to TRBJ1-2; the table's D call TRBD1 went unverified against the DNA. TRBV21-1 is deemed a pseudogene. The CDR3 totals 12 residues. DNA for the CDR3: TGTGCCAGCCGCAGGGGCGGCTATGGCTACACCTTC. Encoded protein: CASRRGGYGYTF.

This chain uses TRBV2 with TRBJ2-7; D is undetermined. The CDR3 is 11 residues long. V lost 4 bases to trimming and J lost 7 bases, with 8 bases between them. The germline V gene has CDR1 SNHLY and CDR2 FYNNEI. CDR3 loop: CASSVWDEQYF. In nucleotides, the CDR3 is TGTGCCAGCAGTGTATGGGATGAGCAGTACTTC.

This sequence joins TRBV5-6 and TRBJ2-3; 9 bases map to TRBD2. Germline V gene data show CDR1 as SGHDT and CDR2 as YYEEEE. V lost 2 bases to trimming and J lost 13 bases; unmatched junction nucleotides: 17. The CDR3 is 16 residues long. The CDR3 DNA sequence: TGTGCCAGCAGCTTACCTCCCAGCGGGGGGTCCTTAGAAGAGTATTTT. Protein sequence: CASSLPPSGGSLEEYF. Complete variable domain (other parts from reference TRBV5-6 and TRBJ2-3): DAGVTQSPTHLIKTRGQQVTLRCSPKSGHDTVSWYQQALGQGPQFIFQYYEEEERQRGNFPDRFSGHQFPNYSSELNVNALLLGDSALYLCASSLPPSGGSLEEYFGPGTRLTVL.

This chain connects TRBV4-2 to TRBJ2-3; weak D call: TRBD1 (6 bases). V was pared by 1 base and J by 1 base, with 21 bases between. The CDR3 runs to 19 residues. The germline V gene has CDR1 LGHNA and CDR2 YNFKEQ. The CDR3 sequence: CASSQVRGGRVAGTDTQYF. DNA of the CDR3: TGTGCCAGCAGCCAAGTCCGAGGGGGTAGGGTGGCTGGCACAGATACGCAGTATTTT.

This chain uses TRBV18 with TRBJ1-6, with D possibly matching TRBD1 (5 bases). The CDR3 loop spans 14 amino acids. Germline CDR1 and CDR2: KGHSH and LQKENI. V was clipped by 5 bases and J by 5 bases, with 10 bases between them. The CDR3 here is CASSWGGDNSPLHF. CDR3 DNA sequence: TGTGCCAGCTCATGGGGGGGAGATAATTCACCCCTCCACTTT.

The rearrangement joins TRBV11-2 to TRBJ1-1, with 9 bases aligning to TRBD1. V gave up 5 bases and J gave up 7 bases; unmatched junction bases: 11. The CDR3 is 15 residues long. The V gene's germline CDR1 is SGHAT and CDR2 FQNNGV. CDR3 sequence reads: CASSTTLGTGHEAFF. DNA of the CDR3: TGTGCCAGCAGCACGACCCTCGGGACAGGGCATGAAGCTTTCTTT. Drawing the rest from reference TRBV11-2 and TRBJ1-1, the complete variable domain is EAGVAQSPRYKIIEKRQSVAFWCNPISGHATLYWYQQILGQGPKLLIQFQNNGVVDDSQLPKDRFSAERLKGVDSTLKIQPAKLEDSAVYLCASSTTLGTGHEAFFGQGTRLTVV.

This chain uses TRBV11-2 with TRBJ1-1, with TRBD1 matching 7 bases. After removal of 6 bases from V and 6 bases from J, the junction contained 7 bases not matched to a gene. CDR3 length equals 13 residues. CDR1 is SGHAT and CDR2 is FQNNGV in the germline V gene. This CDR3 is CASSDREGAEAFF. CDR3 sequence (DNA): TGTGCCAGCAGTGACAGGGAAGGGGCTGAAGCTTTCTTT.

CDR3 bases: TGTGCCAGCAGATCCAGGGGCGGGGAGACCCAGTACTTC. Amino acid sequence: CASRSRGGETQYF. The gene calls are TRBV11-2 and TRBJ2-5; D may be TRBD1 (6 bases). The CDR3 covers 13 residues. Trimming pared 6 bases from V and 5 bases from J, leaving 13 bases between. Germline CDR1 SGHAT, CDR2 FQNNGV.

This chain connects TRBV7-9 to TRBJ1-3, with D possibly TRBD1 on 5 matching bases. The germline V and J ends were trimmed by 0 bases and 2 bases, with 11 bases remaining between them. This CDR3 comprises 16 residues. Germline V gives CDR1 SEHNR, CDR2 FQNEAQ (reference sequence). Written as DNA, the CDR3 is TGTGCCAGCAGCTTAGCCCAAGGAGGGGCTGGAAACACCATATATTTT. Its protein is CASSLAQGGAGNTIYF.

This clone was seen a handful of times. The CDR3 loop is CASSAGAHGGNTEAFF. CDR3 coding DNA: TGTGCCAGCAGCGCAGGGGCCCACGGGGGGAACACTGAAGCTTTCTTT. The rearrangement joins TRBV7-2 to TRBJ1-1; D might be TRBD1 (6 bases). V shed 5 bases and J shed 1 base, with 17 bases lying between them. This CDR3 is built from 16 residues. The V gene's germline CDR1 is SGHTA and CDR2 FQGNSA.

The V gene is TRBV13, the J gene TRBJ2-1, with TRBD2 as a possible D gene (5 bases). The CDR3 loop spans 13 amino acids. Germline assignment: CDR1 PRHDT and CDR2 FYEKMQ (reference sequence). Between the trimmed V and J ends, which lost 3 bases and 8 bases, there was a span of 11 bases. The CDR3 nucleotides are TGTGCCAGCAGCTTGAATACGGGGTATGAGCAGTTCTTC. Its protein is CASSLNTGYEQFF.

The rearrangement links TRBV6-5 to TRBJ2-1; D perhaps matches TRBD1 (5 bases). The CDR3 runs 13 residues. The V end lost 6 bases, the J end lost 9 bases, and 15 bases lay between the germline ends. Looked up from germline, CDR1 is MNHEY and CDR2 is SVGAGI. DNA for the CDR3: TGTGCCAGCAGGGGGCGAGTTTCCGGTGAGCAGTTCTTC. Translated: CASRGRVSGEQFF.

The chain uses TRBV5-8 and TRBJ2-7; D ambiguous. The CDR3 runs 12 residues. Between the trimmed V and J ends, which lost 0 bases and 3 bases, there was a span of 4 bases. Germline CDR1 is SGHTS and CDR2 is YDEGEE. The CDR3 here is CASSLGGYEQYF. In nucleotides, the CDR3 is TGTGCCAGCAGCTTGGGGGGCTACGAGCAGTACTTC. Variable domain in full (rest from reference TRBV5-8 and TRBJ2-7): EAGVTQSPTHLIKTRGQQATLRCSPISGHTSVYWYQQALGLGLQFLLWYDEGEERNRGNFPPRFSGRQFPNYSSELNVNALELEDSALYLCASSLGGYEQYFGPGTRLTVT.

This chain uses TRBV5-6 with TRBJ2-5; 7 bases align to TRBD2. J lost 3 bases, V lost 4 bases, and 6 bases had no gene match. The V gene's germline CDR1 is SGHDT and CDR2 YYEEEE. The CDR3 contains 14 residues. The CDR3 bases are TGTGCCAGCAGCCTAACCGGGACTAAAGAGACCCAGTACTTC. Translating it yields CASSLTGTKETQYF. Variable domain in full (rest from reference TRBV5-6 and TRBJ2-5): DAGVTQSPTHLIKTRGQQVTLRCSPKSGHDTVSWYQQALGQGPQFIFQYYEEEERQRGNFPDRFSGHQFPNYSSELNVNALLLGDSALYLCASSLTGTKETQYFGPGTRLLVL.

This clone appeared a few times. This chain connects TRBV6-5 to TRBJ1-1; D is possibly TRBD1 (6 bases). The CDR3 extends over 13 amino acids. V lost 8 bases and J lost 3, with 13 bases in between. The germline gives CDR1 MNHEY, CDR2 SVGAGI. The CDR3 DNA reads as TGTGCCAGCCTAGGGGGGGCATACACTGAAGCTTTCTTT. It specifies CASLGGAYTEAFF.

The chain carries TRBV5-1 and TRBJ2-3; 13 nucleotides agree with TRBD2. Germline assignment: CDR1 SGHRS and CDR2 YFSETQ. J lost 0 bases, V lost 4 bases, and 5 bases had no gene match. The CDR3 totals 17 residues. CDR3 DNA sequence: TGCGCCAGCAGCACCGGGACTAGCGGGGATAGCACAGATACGCAGTATTTT. It codes for CASSTGTSGDSTDTQYF.

This clone was counted a single time. The CDR3 DNA is TGTGCCAGCAGTGAAGCGGGACTCGCTAACTATGGCTACACCTTC. Amino acids: CASSEAGLANYGYTF. The rearrangement links TRBV2 to TRBJ1-2; tentative D call: TRBD1 (5 bases). The V gene's germline CDR1 is SNHLY and CDR2 FYNNEI. With 0 bases removed from V and 0 bases from J, the gap between germline ends came to 8 bases. This CDR3 has 15 amino acids.

The J gene is TRBJ2-2, the V gene TRBV7-8, with D perhaps being TRBD1 or TRBD2 (6 bases each). From germline, CDR1 is SGHVS and CDR2 FQNEAQ. V lost 1 base and J lost 1, with 13 bases in between. The CDR3 runs 17 residues. CDR3 region: CASSLEGGTGNTGELFF. The DNA for the CDR3 is TGTGCCAGCAGCTTAGAGGGGGGAACGGGGAACACCGGGGAGCTGTTTTTT.